One and the same sample provided the 9 T cell receptor beta chains below, sequenced in a study of blood T cell repertoires in COVID-19. Here immunoSEQ multiplex PCR was the method, and the copy in TCRdb shows in-frame clones only, minus some. The table records roughly 150,000 clones, approximately 80% of them present only once. What was sequenced was PBMCs or T cells enriched from blood (not recorded which). These receptors were taken from a middle-aged man who had recovered from COVID-19.

The rearrangement links TRBV18 to TRBJ1-1; TRBD1 matches 7 bases. CDR1 KGHSH and CDR2 LQKENI come from the germline V gene. The CDR3 is 14 residues long. Trimming removed 3 bases from V and 0 bases from J; junction bases left unmatched: 1. As DNA, the CDR3 is TGTGCCAGCTCACCGGGACAGATGAACACTGAAGCTTTCTTT. Its translation is CASSPGQMNTEAFF. The full variable domain, its missing parts supplied by reference TRBV18 and TRBJ1-1, is NAGVMQNPRHLVRRRGQEARLRCSPMKGHSHVYWYRQLPEEGLKFMVYLQKENIIDESGMPKERFSAEFPKEGPSILRIQQVVRGDSAAYFCASSPGQMNTEAFFGQGTRLTVV.

The chain carries TRBV10-3 and TRBJ1-1; the D is unclear. This CDR3 has 13 amino acids. Germline assignment: CDR1 ENHRY and CDR2 SYGVKD. The V gene lost 2 bases and the J gene lost 1 base, with 5 bases spanning the gap. The CDR3 here is CAISEEENTEAFF. The CDR3 coding sequence is TGTGCCATCAGTGAGGAGGAGAACACTGAAGCTTTCTTT.

V usage is TRBV7-9 and J usage is TRBJ1-6; 8 bases agree with TRBD1. With 6 bases clipped from V and 10 bases from J, the junction kept 8 bases outside the gene matches. The CDR3 is made up of 14 amino acids. Germline CDR1 and CDR2: SEHNR and FQNEAQ (reference sequence). This CDR3 is CASRKDRADSPLHF. For the CDR3, the DNA is TGTGCCAGCAGGAAGGACAGGGCAGACTCACCCCTCCACTTT.

This chain joins TRBV10-3 and TRBJ1-3, with TRBD1 identical over 7 bases. The germline gives CDR1 ENHRY, CDR2 SYGVKD. The CDR3 sequence is 13 residues long. The V gene end was trimmed by 9 bases and the J gene end by 4 bases; junction bases not matched to a gene: 6. The CDR3 coding sequence is TGTGCCATTGCGACAGGGATGGGAAACACCATATATTTT. Protein sequence: CAIATGMGNTIYF.

This chain joins TRBV5-1 and TRBJ2-5; 13 positions match TRBD2. J gave up 2 bases and V 1 base, and 2 bases lay outside the gene matches. The germline gives CDR1 SGHRS, CDR2 YFSETQ. This CDR3 comprises 16 residues. For the CDR3, the DNA is TGCGCCAGCAGCTTGCAGACTAGCGGGGGGCAAGAGACCCAGTACTTC. Residues: CASSLQTSGGQETQYF.

The chain recombines TRBV4-2 with TRBJ2-1, with 7 bases identical to TRBD2. This CDR3 spans 14 amino acids. With V trimmed by 2 bases and J by 4 bases, 2 bases remained unmatched. The germline V gene has CDR1 LGHNA and CDR2 YNFKEQ. CDR3 coding DNA: TGTGCCAGCAGCCAACCGGGACTATACAATGAGCAGTTCTTC. Translated, it gives CASSQPGLYNEQFF.

CDR3 residues: CASSFLGGDTDTQYF. The CDR3 bases are TGTGCCAGCAGCTTCCTCGGGGGGGACACAGATACGCAGTATTTT. The chain recombines TRBV7-9 with TRBJ2-3, with 8 nucleotides matching TRBD2. The germline CDR1 and CDR2 sequences are SEHNR and FQNEAQ (reference sequence). The CDR3 is 15 amino acids. The V gene end was trimmed by 3 bases and the J gene end by 2 bases; junction bases not matched to a gene: 4.

At least ten counts were recorded for this clone. A junction end diverges from the germline sequence, so it may reflect a read error. CDR3 region: CASSHGQGLSHF. The DNA for the CDR3 is TGTGCCAGCAGCCACGGACAGGGTCTCTCCCACTTC. This chain connects TRBV3-1 (or the pseudogene TRBV3-2) to TRBJ1-2; TRBD1 matches at 8 bases. The germline V gene encodes CDR1 LGHDT and CDR2 YNNKEL (reference sequence). This CDR3 is 12 amino acids long.

The chain combines TRBV5-4 with TRBJ2-1, with TRBD1 matching over 7 bases. J gave up 2 bases and V 2 bases, and 7 bases lay outside the gene matches. CDR3 length equals 16 residues. Looked up from germline, CDR1 is SGHNT and CDR2 is YYREEE (reference sequence). DNA of the CDR3: TGTGCCAGCAGCTTCCTCCGGGACAGCACCTACAATGAGCAGTTCTTC. Its translation: CASSFLRDSTYNEQFF.